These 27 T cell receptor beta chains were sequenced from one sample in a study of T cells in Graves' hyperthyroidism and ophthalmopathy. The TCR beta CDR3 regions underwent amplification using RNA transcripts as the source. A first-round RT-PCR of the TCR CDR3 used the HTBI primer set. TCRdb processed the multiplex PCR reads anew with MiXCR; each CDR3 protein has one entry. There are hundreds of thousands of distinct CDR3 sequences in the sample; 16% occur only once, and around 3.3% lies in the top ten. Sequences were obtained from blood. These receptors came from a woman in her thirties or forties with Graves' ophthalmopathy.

The CDR3 DNA reads TGTGCCAGCAGCAGGGTGCAGGGGTCTAATGAAAAACTGTTTTTT. Amino acid sequence: CASSRVQGSNEKLFF. The J gene is TRBJ1-4, the V gene TRBV7-2, with a possible D match to TRBD1 (6 bases). Germline CDR1 SGHTA, CDR2 FQGNSA. The CDR3 sequence is 15 residues long. V lost 5 bases, J lost 3 bases, and 13 bases lay in between.

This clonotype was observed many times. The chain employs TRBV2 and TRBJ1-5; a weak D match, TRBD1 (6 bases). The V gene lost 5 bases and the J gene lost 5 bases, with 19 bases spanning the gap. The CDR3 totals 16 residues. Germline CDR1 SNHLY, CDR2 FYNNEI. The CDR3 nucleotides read TGTGCCAGCAGTAATCGCCAGGGAGGGGGGTATCAGCCCCAGCATTTT. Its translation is CASSNRQGGGYQPQHF.

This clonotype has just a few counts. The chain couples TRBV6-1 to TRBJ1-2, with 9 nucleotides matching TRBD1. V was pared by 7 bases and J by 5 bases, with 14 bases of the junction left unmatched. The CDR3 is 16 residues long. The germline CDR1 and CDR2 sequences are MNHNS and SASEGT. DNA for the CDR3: TGTGCCAGCACCGGGGGGTGGACAGGGGTCAGATATGGCTACACCTTC. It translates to CASTGGWTGVRYGYTF.

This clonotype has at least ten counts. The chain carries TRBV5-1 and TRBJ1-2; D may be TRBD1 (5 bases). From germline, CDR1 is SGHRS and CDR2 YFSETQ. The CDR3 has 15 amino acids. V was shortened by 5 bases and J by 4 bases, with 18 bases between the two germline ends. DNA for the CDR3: TGCGCCAGCAGTCCCTATTCAGGGAACGGCTATGGCTACACCTTC. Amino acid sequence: CASSPYSGNGYGYTF.

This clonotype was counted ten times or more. The CDR3 DNA follows: TGTGCCAGCAGCGGACAGTGGGTAGGGGGTACGCAGTATTTT. Translated: CASSGQWVGGTQYF. The genes are TRBV6-1 and TRBJ2-3; weak D call: TRBD1 (6 bases). The CDR3 sequence is 14 residues long. Germline-derived CDR1 and CDR2 are MNHNS and SASEGT. V was trimmed by 6 bases and J by 8 bases, leaving 18 bases between them.

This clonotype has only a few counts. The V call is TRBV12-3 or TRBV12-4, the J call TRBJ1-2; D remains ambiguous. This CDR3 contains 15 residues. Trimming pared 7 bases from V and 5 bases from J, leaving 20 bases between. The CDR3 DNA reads TGTGCCAGCAACGGACGATCCCTGAAACGTTATGGCTACACCTTC. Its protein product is CASNGRSLKRYGYTF.

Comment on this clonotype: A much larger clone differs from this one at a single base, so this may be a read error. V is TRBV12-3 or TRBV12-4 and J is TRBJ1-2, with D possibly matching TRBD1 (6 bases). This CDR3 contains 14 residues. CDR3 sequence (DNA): TGTGCCAGCAGTTTAGGAAGGGGGAACTATGGCCACACCTTC. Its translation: CASSLGRGNYGHTF.

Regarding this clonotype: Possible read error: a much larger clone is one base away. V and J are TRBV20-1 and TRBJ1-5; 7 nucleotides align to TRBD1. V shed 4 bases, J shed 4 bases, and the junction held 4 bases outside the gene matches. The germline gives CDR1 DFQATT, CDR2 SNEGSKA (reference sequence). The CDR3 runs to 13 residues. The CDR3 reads CSATAGGNQPQHF. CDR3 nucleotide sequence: TGCAGTGCTACCGCAGGGGGGAATCAGCCCCAGCATTTT.

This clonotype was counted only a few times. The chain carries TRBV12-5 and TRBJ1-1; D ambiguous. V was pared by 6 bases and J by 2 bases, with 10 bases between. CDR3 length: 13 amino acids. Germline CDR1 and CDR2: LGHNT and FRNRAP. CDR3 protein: CASGRGENTEAFF. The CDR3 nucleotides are TGTGCTAGTGGCCGGGGAGAAAACACTGAAGCTTTCTTT.

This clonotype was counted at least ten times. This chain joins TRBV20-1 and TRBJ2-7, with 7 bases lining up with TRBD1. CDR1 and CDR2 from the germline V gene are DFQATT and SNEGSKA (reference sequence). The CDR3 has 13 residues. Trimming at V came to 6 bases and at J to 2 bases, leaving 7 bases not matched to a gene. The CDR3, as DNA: TGCAGTGCCACGACAGGGCAGGCCTACGAGCAGTACTTC. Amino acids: CSATTGQAYEQYF.

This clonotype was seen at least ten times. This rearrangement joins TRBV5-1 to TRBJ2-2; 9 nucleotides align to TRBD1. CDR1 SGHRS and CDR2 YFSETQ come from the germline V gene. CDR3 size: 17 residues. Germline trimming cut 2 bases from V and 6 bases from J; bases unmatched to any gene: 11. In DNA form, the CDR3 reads TGCGCCAGCAGCTTCGGGACAGGGAGAGAGTTAGCCGGGGAGCTGTTTTTT. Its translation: CASSFGTGRELAGELFF.

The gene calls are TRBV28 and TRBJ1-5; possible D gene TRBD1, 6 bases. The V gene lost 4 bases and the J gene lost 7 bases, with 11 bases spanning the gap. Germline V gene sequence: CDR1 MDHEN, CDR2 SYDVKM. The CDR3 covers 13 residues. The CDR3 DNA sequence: TGTGCCAGCAGTTCAGGGGTTGGCCAGCCCCAGCATTTT. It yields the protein CASSSGVGQPQHF.

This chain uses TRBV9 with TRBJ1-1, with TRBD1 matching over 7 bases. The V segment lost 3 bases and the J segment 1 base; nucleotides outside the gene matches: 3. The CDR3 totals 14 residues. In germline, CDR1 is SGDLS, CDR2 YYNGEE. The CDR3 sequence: CASSEGQSNTEAFF. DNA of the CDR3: TGTGCCAGCAGCGAGGGACAGTCGAACACTGAAGCTTTCTTT. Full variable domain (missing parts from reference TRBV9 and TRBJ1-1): DSGVTQTPKHLITATGQRVTLRCSPRSGDLSVYWYQQSLDQGLQFLIQYYNGEERAKGNILERFSAQQFPDLHSELNLSSLELGDSALYFCASSEGQSNTEAFFGQGTRLTVV.

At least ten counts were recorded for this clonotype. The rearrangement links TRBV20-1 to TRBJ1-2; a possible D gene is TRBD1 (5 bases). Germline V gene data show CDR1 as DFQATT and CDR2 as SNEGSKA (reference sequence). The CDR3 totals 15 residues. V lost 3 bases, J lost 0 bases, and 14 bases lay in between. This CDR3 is CSASKATASNYGYTF. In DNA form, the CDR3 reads TGCAGTGCTAGTAAGGCGACAGCCTCTAACTATGGCTACACCTTC.

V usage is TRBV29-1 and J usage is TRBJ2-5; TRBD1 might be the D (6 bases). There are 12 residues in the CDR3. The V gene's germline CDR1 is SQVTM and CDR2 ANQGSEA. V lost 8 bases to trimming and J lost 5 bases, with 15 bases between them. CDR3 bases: TGCAGCTACCGTGCAGGGGTGGAGACCCAGTACTTC. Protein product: CSYRAGVETQYF. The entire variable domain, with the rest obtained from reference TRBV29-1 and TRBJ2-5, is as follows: SAVISQKPSRDICQRGTSLTIQCQVDSQVTMMFWYRQQPGQSLTLIATANQGSEATYESGFVIDKFPISRPNLTFSTLTVSNMSPEDSSIYLCSYRAGVETQYFGPGTRLLVL.

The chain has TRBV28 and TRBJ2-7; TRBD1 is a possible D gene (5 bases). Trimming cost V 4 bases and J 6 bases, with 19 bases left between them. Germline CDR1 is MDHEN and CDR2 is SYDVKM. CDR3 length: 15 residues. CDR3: CASSSNPEAGFEQYF. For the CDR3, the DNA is TGTGCCAGCAGTTCCAATCCGGAAGCAGGGTTCGAGCAGTACTTC.

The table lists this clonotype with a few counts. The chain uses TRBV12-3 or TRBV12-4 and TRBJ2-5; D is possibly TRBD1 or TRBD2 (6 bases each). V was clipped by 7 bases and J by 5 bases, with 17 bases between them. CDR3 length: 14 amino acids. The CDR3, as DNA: TGTGCCAGCAAGGGGGTCGGGGGAGAGGAGACCCAGTACTTC. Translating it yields CASKGVGGEETQYF.

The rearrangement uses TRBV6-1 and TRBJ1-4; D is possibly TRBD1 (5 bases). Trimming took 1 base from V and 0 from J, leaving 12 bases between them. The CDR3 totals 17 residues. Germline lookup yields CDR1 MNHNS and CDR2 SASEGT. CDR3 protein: CASSEGGAFATNEKLFF. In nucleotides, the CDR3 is TGTGCCAGCAGTGAAGGCGGGGCTTTTGCAACTAATGAAAAACTGTTTTTT.

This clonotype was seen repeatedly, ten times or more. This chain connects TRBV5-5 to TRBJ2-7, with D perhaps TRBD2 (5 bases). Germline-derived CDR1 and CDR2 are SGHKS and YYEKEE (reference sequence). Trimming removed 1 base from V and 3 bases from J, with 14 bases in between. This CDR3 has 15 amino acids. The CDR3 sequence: CASSLKLGGNYEQYF. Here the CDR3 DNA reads TGTGCCAGCAGCTTGAAACTAGGAGGAAACTACGAGCAGTACTTC.

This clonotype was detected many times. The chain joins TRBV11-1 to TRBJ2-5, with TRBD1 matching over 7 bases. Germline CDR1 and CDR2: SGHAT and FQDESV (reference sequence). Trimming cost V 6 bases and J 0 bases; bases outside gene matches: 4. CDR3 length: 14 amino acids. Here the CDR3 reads CASRFGTDQETQYF. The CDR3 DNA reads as TGTGCCAGCAGGTTCGGGACAGACCAAGAGACCCAGTACTTC.

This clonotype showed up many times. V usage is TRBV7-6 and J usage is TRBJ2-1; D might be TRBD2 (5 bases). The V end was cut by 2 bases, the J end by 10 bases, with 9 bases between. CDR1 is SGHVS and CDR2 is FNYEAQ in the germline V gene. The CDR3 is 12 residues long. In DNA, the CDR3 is TGTGCCAGCAGCTTAATAGGCGGGGAGCAGTTCTTC. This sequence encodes CASSLIGGEQFF.

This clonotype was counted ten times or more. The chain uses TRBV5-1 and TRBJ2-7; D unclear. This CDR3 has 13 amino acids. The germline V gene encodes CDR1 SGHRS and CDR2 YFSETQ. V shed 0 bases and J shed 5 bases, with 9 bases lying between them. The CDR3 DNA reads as TGCGCCAGCAGCTTGGCGGCGGTTAACGAGCAGTACTTC. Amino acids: CASSLAAVNEQYF.

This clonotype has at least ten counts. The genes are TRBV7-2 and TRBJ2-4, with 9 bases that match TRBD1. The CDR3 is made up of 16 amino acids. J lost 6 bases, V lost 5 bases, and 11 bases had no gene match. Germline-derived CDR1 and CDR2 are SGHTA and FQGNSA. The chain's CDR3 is CASSAPGQGRRNIQYF. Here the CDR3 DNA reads TGTGCCAGCAGCGCACCTGGACAGGGGCGAAGAAACATTCAGTACTTC. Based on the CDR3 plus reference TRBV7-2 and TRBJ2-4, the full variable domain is GAGVSQSPSNKVTEKGKDVELRCDPISGHTALYWYRQSLGQGLEFLIYFQGNSAPDKSGLPSDRFSAERTGGSVSTLTIQRTQQEDSAVYLCASSAPGQGRRNIQYFGAGTRLSVL.

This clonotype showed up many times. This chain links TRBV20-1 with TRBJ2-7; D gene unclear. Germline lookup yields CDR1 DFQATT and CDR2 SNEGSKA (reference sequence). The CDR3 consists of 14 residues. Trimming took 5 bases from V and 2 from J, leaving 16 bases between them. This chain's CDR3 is CSALDGTATYEQYF. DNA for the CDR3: TGCAGTGCTCTGGACGGCACCGCCACCTACGAGCAGTACTTC.

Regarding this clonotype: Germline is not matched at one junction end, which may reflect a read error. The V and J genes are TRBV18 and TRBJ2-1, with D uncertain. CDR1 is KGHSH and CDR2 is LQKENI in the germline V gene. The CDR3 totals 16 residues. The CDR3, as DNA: TGTGCCAGCTCACCACCTTTCGGCAGCTCCTACAGTGAGCAGTTCTTC. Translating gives CASSPPFGSSYSEQFF. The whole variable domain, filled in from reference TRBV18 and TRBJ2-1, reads NAGVMQNPRHLVRRRGQEARLRCSPMKGHSHVYWYRQLPEEGLKFMVYLQKENIIDESGMPKERFSAEFPKEGPSILRIQQVVRGDSAAYFCASSPPFGSSYSEQFFGPGTRLTVL.

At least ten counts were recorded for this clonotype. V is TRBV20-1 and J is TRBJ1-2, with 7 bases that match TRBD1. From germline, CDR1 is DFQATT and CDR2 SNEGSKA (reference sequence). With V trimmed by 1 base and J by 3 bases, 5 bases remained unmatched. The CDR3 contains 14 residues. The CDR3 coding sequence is TGCAGTGCTAGAGGAGGGGGCGGTGACTATGGCTACACCTTC. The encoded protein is CSARGGGGDYGYTF.

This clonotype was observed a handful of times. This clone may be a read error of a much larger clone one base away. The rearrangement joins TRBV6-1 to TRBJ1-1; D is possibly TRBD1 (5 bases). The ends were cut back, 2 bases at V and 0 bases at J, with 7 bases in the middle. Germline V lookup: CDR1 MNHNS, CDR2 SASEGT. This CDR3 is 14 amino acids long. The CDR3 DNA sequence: TGTGCCAGCAGTGAATCGACAGTGAACACTGAAGCTTTCTTT. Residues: CASSESTVNTEAFF.